This TCR beta chain stems from a study of Ad26.COV2.S vaccination and SARS-CoV-2 variants. Overall study: Of the COV1001 trial arms, the Ad26.COV2.S arm included the donor. Ad26.COV2.S was injected intramuscularly once or twice, 56 days apart.

V lost 0 bases, J lost 4 bases, and 1 base stayed unmatched. CDR3 length: 14 amino acids. Germline V gives CDR1 SGDLS, CDR2 YYNGEE. As for treatment: roughly 18 received Ad26.COV2.S at low or high dose, single or two shots; a few received placebo; per-sample allocation not given. Samples analyzed were those drawn on day 63 after the first vaccine or placebo injection. The sample came from a Boston adult aged 18-55 years. Expression of Wuhan-strain SARS-CoV-2 spike came from the Ad26 vector that formed the vaccine. Clones were sequenced by immunoSEQ multiplex PCR, and TCRdb holds only the in-frame ones, with some missing. This table has some 480,000 clones, around nine tenths appearing once.

The rearrangement links TRBV9 to TRBJ1-1, with 9 bases identical to TRBD1. This clonotype originated in a person between 18 and 65 years old who received the Ad26.COV2.S COVID-19 vaccine or a placebo. Sequencing used peripheral blood, obtained in a trial of Ad26.COV2.S vaccine versus placebo. The CDR3 here is CASSVGQGGTEAFF. CDR3 DNA sequence: TGTGCCAGCAGCGTAGGACAGGGGGGCACTGAAGCTTTCTTT. The variable domain in full, with the rest retrieved from reference TRBV9 and TRBJ1-1, is DSGVTQTPKHLITATGQRVTLRCSPRSGDLSVYWYQQSLDQGLQFLIQYYNGEERAKGNILERFSAQQFPDLHSELNLSSLELGDSALYFCASSVGQGGTEAFFGQGTRLTVV.